This T cell receptor beta chain stems from a study of beta chain features in type 1 diabetes. Overall study context: Patients looked much like healthy donors when it came to age, gender and cell yields. Study results and limitations: When Type 1 diabetes patients were examined, their TCRB CDR3s proved moderately but significantly shorter in all four CD4+ subsets. In the patient group, naive, central memory and Treg TCRB repertoires seemed more alike than in the healthy donor group.

Sequencing targeted expressed TCRB transcripts, as all isolated RNA had been reverse transcribed. The data were produced by immunoSEQ multiplex PCR, yet TCRdb's version contains in-frame clones alone and is incomplete. The data hold hundreds of thousands of clones, with about a sixth observed a single time. CD4+ naive, central memory, regulatory and stem cell-like memory subsets were isolated by sorting on CD45RO/CCR7/CD25/CD127/CD95/CD27. This clone was counted a few times. The antigen remains undetermined. The V end was cut by 4 bases, the J end by 1 base, with 11 bases between. CDR1 is SGHNT, CDR2 YYREEE, per germline (reference sequence). CDR3 size: 15 residues.

This clonotype was sampled from a man aged 18 to 30 in good health. The material sequenced was naive CD4+ T cells from blood. J is TRBJ1-4 and V is TRBV5-4; D uncertain. The CDR3 DNA sequence: TGTGCCAGCAGCCCATCCGGAGTAACTAATGAAAAACTGTTTTTT. It specifies CASSPSGVTNEKLFF. Full variable domain (missing parts from reference TRBV5-4 and TRBJ1-4): ETGVTQSPTHLIKTRGQQVTLRCSSQSGHNTVSWYQQALGQGPQFIFQYYREEENGRGNFPPRFSGLQFPNYSSELNVNALELDDSALYLCASSPSGVTNEKLFFGSGTQLSVL.